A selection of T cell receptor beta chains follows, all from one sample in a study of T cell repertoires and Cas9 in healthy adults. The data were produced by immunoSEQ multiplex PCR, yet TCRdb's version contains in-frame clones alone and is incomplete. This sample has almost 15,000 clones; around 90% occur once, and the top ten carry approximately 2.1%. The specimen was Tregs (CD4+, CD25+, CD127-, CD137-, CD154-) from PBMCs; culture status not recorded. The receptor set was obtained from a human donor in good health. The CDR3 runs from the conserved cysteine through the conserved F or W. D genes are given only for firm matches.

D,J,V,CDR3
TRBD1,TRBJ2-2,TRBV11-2,CASRPTGANTGELFF
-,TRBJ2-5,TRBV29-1,CSVESFQETQYF
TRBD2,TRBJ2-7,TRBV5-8,CASPGGFYEQYF
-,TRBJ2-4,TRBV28,CASSFAPGPMGNIQYF
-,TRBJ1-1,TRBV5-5,CASSLAPGAGNTEAFF
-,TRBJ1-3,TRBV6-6,CASSYDSRWGNTIYF
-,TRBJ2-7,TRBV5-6,CASSADLTYEQYF
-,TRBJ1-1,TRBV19,CASTLAFF
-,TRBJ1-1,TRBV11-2,CASSSGVWGRGDTEAFF
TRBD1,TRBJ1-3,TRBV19,CASIDRGGGNTIYF
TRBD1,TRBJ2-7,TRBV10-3,CAIKPWDSQGQYF
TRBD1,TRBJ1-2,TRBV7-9,CASSLETGLYGYTF
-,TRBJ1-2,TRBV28,CASRGGRGNYGYTF
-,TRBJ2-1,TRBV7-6,CASSSRWGYNEQFF
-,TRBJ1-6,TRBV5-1,CASSFGLRGYSPLHF
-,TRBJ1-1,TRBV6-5,CASSYSWEVSEAFF
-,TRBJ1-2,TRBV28,CASRGGLNYGYTF
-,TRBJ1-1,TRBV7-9,CASSVRLDTEAFF
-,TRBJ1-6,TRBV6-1,CASSDRAASPLHF
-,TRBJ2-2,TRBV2,CASSEDLGHTGELFF
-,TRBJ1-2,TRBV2,CASSEGGIGTDYGYTF
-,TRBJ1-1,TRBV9,CASSGQGYTEAFF
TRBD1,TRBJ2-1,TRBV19,CASSTPSGTGVYNEQFF
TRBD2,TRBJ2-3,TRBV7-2,CASSLYGTSVDTQYF
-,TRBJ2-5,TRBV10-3,CAISLGGASEGETQYF
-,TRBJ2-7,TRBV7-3,CASSLYPNRVYEQYF
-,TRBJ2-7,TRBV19,CASSINEYHEQYF
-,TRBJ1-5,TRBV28,CASTSKGFRGQPQHF
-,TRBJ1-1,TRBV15,CATSRPDSQNTEAFF
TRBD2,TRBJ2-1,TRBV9,CASSAFGTSGGSYNEQFF
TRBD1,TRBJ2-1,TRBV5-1,CASSWGQSSSYNEQFF
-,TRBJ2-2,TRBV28,CASSLGWGGELFF
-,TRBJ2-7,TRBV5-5,CASSFGSIYEQYF
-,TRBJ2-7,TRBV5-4,CASSSGRGPPYEQYF
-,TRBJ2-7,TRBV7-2,CASSKGRIYEQYF
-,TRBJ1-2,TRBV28,CASRPQGNYGYTF
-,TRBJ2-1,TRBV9,CASSVAGGIGFSYNEQFF
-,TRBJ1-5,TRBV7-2,CASSLLARDQPQHF
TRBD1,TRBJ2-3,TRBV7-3,CASSRTGGQGVPDTQYF
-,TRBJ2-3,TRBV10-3,CATTGSPTDTQYF